A selection of T cell receptor beta chains follows, all from one sample in a study of cytomegalovirus exposure and HLA in healthy donors. TCRdb keeps only in-frame clones here, not all; method: immunoSEQ multiplex PCR. The sample consists of 100,000 to 150,000 clones, 80% of them appearing once. Sequenced: PBMCs. The receptors stem from a man aged 25-45 years in good health and CMV-seropositive. Each CDR3 is given with its conserved first and last residue. A D gene is named only where the DNA matches it firmly. Clone size, where shown, is once, few, many, or a class for clones that have expanded.

d_gene	abundance	v_gene	j_gene	CDR3aa	CDR3nt
TRBD2	NA	TRBV5-1	TRBJ2-3	CASSLARASGGTDTQYF	TGCGCCAGCAGCTTGGCACGCGCTAGCGGGGGCACAGATACGCAGTATTTT
TRBD1	NA	TRBV6-6	TRBJ2-7	CASAGQGVQEQYF	TGTGCCAGCGCCGGACAGGGGGTTCAGGAGCAGTACTTC
NA	NA	TRBV7-2	TRBJ2-7	CAGPWGGASYEQYF	TGTGCCGGACCATGGGGGGGGGCGTCCTACGAGCAGTACTTC
NA	NA	TRBV6-5	TRBJ1-5	CASSRQGNQPQHF	TGTGCCAGCAGTCGGCAGGGCAATCAGCCCCAGCATTTT
NA	NA	TRBV6-6	TRBJ2-7	CASSYHSDYEQYF	TGTGCCAGCAGTTATCATTCAGACTACGAGCAGTACTTC
NA	NA	TRBV7-5	TRBJ1-3	CVRSWGRSTTFGNTIYF	TGTGTCAGAAGCTGGGGGCGTTCCACGACCTTTGGAAACACCATATATTTT
TRBD2	NA	TRBV9	TRBJ2-1	CASSETGTSVSNEQFF	TGTGCCAGCAGCGAGACAGGGACTAGCGTTTCCAATGAGCAGTTCTTC
TRBD1	NA	TRBV15	TRBJ2-7	CATSRVNRGYEQYF	TGTGCCACCAGCAGAGTAAACAGGGGCTACGAGCAGTACTTC
TRBD2	once	TRBV10-3	TRBJ2-7	CAISEDIRGVYEQYF	TGTGCCATCAGCGAAGATATTCGGGGGGTCTACGAGCAGTACTTC
NA	NA	TRBV7-3	TRBJ2-2	CASSFPGTGELFF	TGTGCCAGCAGCTTTCCGGGAACCGGGGAGCTGTTTTTT
TRBD1	NA	TRBV9	TRBJ1-1	CASSSSPWTGHEAFF	TGTGCCAGCAGCTCATCCCCCTGGACAGGACATGAAGCTTTCTTT
TRBD2	NA	TRBV5-5	TRBJ2-7	CASKLDGGYEQYF	TGTGCCAGCAAACTCGACGGGGGGTACGAGCAGTACTTC
NA	NA	TRBV9	TRBJ1-3	CASSYSGGSGNTIYF	TGTGCCAGCAGCTACTCGGGGGGCTCTGGAAACACCATATATTTT